This passage covers 15 T cell receptor beta chains from one sample sequenced in a study of blood T cell repertoires in COVID-19. The data were produced by immunoSEQ multiplex PCR, yet TCRdb's version contains in-frame clones alone and is incomplete. The sample holds over 350,000 clones, more than 75% seen once. The sequencing input was PBMCs or T cells enriched from blood (not recorded which). These receptors were obtained from a young woman who had recovered from COVID-19.

V usage is TRBV20-1 and J usage is TRBJ2-7, with 15 bases fitting TRBD2. This CDR3 comprises 16 residues. Germline V gives CDR1 DFQATT, CDR2 SNEGSKA (reference sequence). The V gene end was trimmed by 3 bases and the J gene end by 3 bases; junction bases not matched to a gene: 6. Written as DNA, the CDR3 is TGCAGTGCTAGTCCTGGACTAGCGGGGGGGCGCTACGAGCAGTACTTC. Translated: CSASPGLAGGRYEQYF.

The V call is TRBV6-1, the J call TRBJ1-5; TRBD1 is a possible D gene (5 bases). CDR1 and CDR2 from the germline V gene are MNHNS and SASEGT. The CDR3 sequence is 16 residues long. Deletions cut 1 base from V and 5 bases from J, with 15 bases between. In DNA form, the CDR3 reads TGTGCCAGCAGTGAAGTGGGTCTCGCGGGACATCAGCCCCAGCATTTT. This translates into CASSEVGLAGHQPQHF.

The V gene is TRBV5-6, the J gene TRBJ2-7; 8 bases fit TRBD1. V gave up 4 bases and J gave up 3 bases; unmatched junction bases: 6. Per the germline V gene, CDR1 is SGHDT and CDR2 is YYEEEE. There are 14 residues in the CDR3. CDR3 region: CASSGTGGGYEQYF. The CDR3 region has the DNA TGTGCCAGCAGCGGTACAGGGGGAGGCTACGAGCAGTACTTC.

The rearrangement links TRBV4-1 to TRBJ1-2; 9 nucleotides line up with TRBD1. Trimming removed 5 bases from V and 3 bases from J; junction bases left unmatched: 13. The CDR3 runs 17 residues. Germline assignment: CDR1 MGHRA and CDR2 YSYEKL. CDR3 region: CASSTGQGILRDYGYTF. In nucleotides, the CDR3 is TGCGCCAGCAGCACTGGACAGGGGATCCTGCGGGACTATGGCTACACCTTC.

This chain connects TRBV2 to TRBJ1-2; D remains ambiguous. V shed 6 bases and J shed 8 bases, with 16 bases lying between them. Germline V gives CDR1 SNHLY, CDR2 FYNNEI. CDR3 length: 13 amino acids. CDR3: CASSPALTRGYTF. The CDR3 nucleotides are TGTGCCAGCAGCCCTGCCTTAACGAGGGGCTACACCTTC.

The chain employs TRBV15 and TRBJ1-1; D is unresolved. Trimming left V 2 bases short and J 4 bases short, with 14 bases between. CDR3 length: 15 amino acids. Germline CDR1 reads LNHNV; CDR2 reads YYDKDF (reference sequence). CDR3 nucleotides: TGTGCCACCAGCAGAAAACGCGGCGCGGGCACTGAAGCTTTCTTT. This sequence encodes CATSRKRGAGTEAFF.

V is TRBV7-9 and J is TRBJ1-4, with 8 nucleotides matching TRBD1. V was pared by 6 bases and J by 7 bases, with 4 bases of the junction left unmatched. The V gene's germline CDR1 is SEHNR and CDR2 FQNEAQ (reference sequence). The CDR3 covers 13 residues. CDR3 protein: CASRLGQGEKLFF. The CDR3 DNA sequence: TGTGCCAGCAGACTCGGACAGGGTGAAAAACTGTTTTTT.

The rearrangement uses TRBV4-3 and TRBJ2-1, with 8 positions matching TRBD2. From germline, CDR1 is LGHNA and CDR2 YSLEER. CDR3 length: 16 amino acids. The V segment lost 4 bases and the J segment 7 bases; nucleotides outside the gene matches: 12. The CDR3 region has the DNA TGCGCCAGCAGCCTCGTGACACGGGGGGGGTGGAATGAGCAGTTCTTC. Translated: CASSLVTRGGWNEQFF.

The rearrangement uses TRBV12-3 or TRBV12-4 and TRBJ1-1; D remains ambiguous. The CDR3 extends over 13 amino acids. Deletions cut 3 bases from V and 1 base from J, with 6 bases between. DNA for the CDR3: TGTGCCAGCAGTTTTCTAAGGAACACTGAAGCTTTCTTT. Its translation is CASSFLRNTEAFF.

V usage is TRBV9 and J usage is TRBJ1-2; 7 bases fit TRBD1. The CDR3 extends over 18 amino acids. Germline trimming cut 1 base from V and 2 bases from J; bases unmatched to any gene: 14. Germline V gives CDR1 SGDLS, CDR2 YYNGEE. The DNA for the CDR3 is TGTGCCAGCAGCGTAAATGGCGGGGACAGAATAATAAACTATGGCTACACCTTC. Residues: CASSVNGGDRIINYGYTF.

In nucleotides, the CDR3 is TGTGCCAGCAGCCTGGCCGGGACTAAGGGCTGGGATGAGCAGTTCTTC. Translation: CASSLAGTKGWDEQFF. The chain uses TRBV7-6 and TRBJ2-1; TRBD2 matches at 7 bases. CDR1 and CDR2 (germline): SGHVS, FNYEAQ. V was pared by 5 bases and J by 8 bases, with 15 bases of the junction left unmatched. The CDR3 spans 16 residues.

This rearrangement joins TRBV10-1 to TRBJ2-1, with 10 bases matching TRBD2. V gave up 1 base and J gave up 4 bases; unmatched junction bases: 4. Per the germline V gene, CDR1 is WNHNN and CDR2 is SYGVQD (reference sequence). This CDR3 region has 16 residues. CDR3 coding DNA: TGCGCCAGCAGTGAGTGGGCTAGCGGGGGATACAATGAGCAGTTCTTC. Its translation: CASSEWASGGYNEQFF.

There are a few counts of this clone. This chain links TRBV19 with TRBJ1-2, with TRBD1 as a possible D gene (5 bases). CDR3 length: 17 residues. Trimming cost V 3 bases and J 5 bases, with 22 bases left between them. Looked up from germline, CDR1 is LNHDA and CDR2 is SQIVND (reference sequence). The DNA of the CDR3 is TGTGCCAGTAGTATGGGCCGCGGGAGGGGCAGGGTGTATGGCTACACCTTC. It is translated as CASSMGRGRGRVYGYTF.

The rearrangement joins TRBV24-1 to TRBJ2-3; 9 nucleotides agree with TRBD2. Germline loops: CDR1 KGHDR, CDR2 SFDVKD. The ends lost 3 bases at V and 2 bases at J; junction bases unmatched: 8. The CDR3 has 17 amino acids. The CDR3 coding sequence is TGTGCCACCAGTGATGGGGTTAGCGGGGGCCTCACAGATACGCAGTATTTT. Translated: CATSDGVSGGLTDTQYF.

This chain joins TRBV5-6 and TRBJ1-2, with TRBD1 matching over 8 bases. V lost 2 bases and J lost 10; bases outside the gene matches: 4. CDR1 is SGHDT and CDR2 is YYEEEE in the germline V gene. The CDR3 loop spans 12 amino acids. This CDR3 is CASSFGQGDYTF. DNA for the CDR3: TGTGCCAGCAGCTTCGGACAGGGTGACTACACCTTC.